This T cell receptor beta chain emerged from a study of monozygotic twins with inflammatory bowel disease. The CDR3 contains 16 residues. Germline V CDR1 and CDR2: SGHVS, FNYEAQ. Using the 5' RACE reads, TCRdb records one entry per CDR3 protein without DNA. Here the sample table reports roughly 150,000 distinct CDR3 sequences. The TCR was taken from a human donor with ulcerative colitis or Crohn's disease, or a healthy co-twin of an affected twin (not recorded which). The sequenced sample was blood. The J gene is TRBJ2-3, the V gene TRBV7-6; TCRdb reports TRBD1, a call that lacks DNA to check it against. Here the CDR3 reads CASSVDRGISTDTQYF.